The rows below give T cell receptor beta chains drawn from one sample of a study of blood T cell repertoires in COVID-19. Sequencing used immunoSEQ multiplex PCR; TCRdb keeps in-frame clones, though not all of them. The data show fewer than 450,000 clones, approximately 90% seen once. The specimen sequenced was peripheral blood. These receptors were collected from a woman aged 50 to 60 with COVID-19, enrolled during active disease. The CDR3 runs from the conserved cysteine through the conserved F or W. Fields, in order: CDR3 protein, CDR3 DNA, J gene, V gene, clone size, D gene. The D gene is left open where the match is weak. For some rows the clone size is stated as once, few or many, or as a class when expanded; others skip it.

CDR3aa: CASSMLGASGYTF
CDR3nt: TGTGCCAGTAGTATGTTAGGAGCCAGCGGCTACACCTTC
j_gene: TRBJ1-2
v_gene: TRBV19
abundance: -
d_gene: -

CDR3aa: CASSEGLLERGYTF
CDR3nt: TGCGCCAGCAGTGAGGGCCTCCTAGAGCGTGGCTACACCTTC
j_gene: TRBJ1-2
v_gene: TRBV10-2
abundance: -
d_gene: -

CDR3aa: CASSSQETQYF
CDR3nt: TGTGCCAGCAGCTCGCAAGAGACCCAGTACTTC
j_gene: TRBJ2-5
v_gene: TRBV7-5
abundance: -
d_gene: -

CDR3aa: CASSPPIDRIYGYTF
CDR3nt: TGTGCCAGCTCACCACCGATCGACAGAATCTATGGCTACACCTTC
j_gene: TRBJ1-2
v_gene: TRBV18
abundance: -
d_gene: -

CDR3aa: CASSESPGGGHEQYF
CDR3nt: TGTGCCAGCAGTGAATCCCCAGGGGGCGGCCACGAGCAGTACTTC
j_gene: TRBJ2-7
v_gene: TRBV2
abundance: once
d_gene: TRBD1

CDR3aa: CASAASGYNEQFF
CDR3nt: TGTGCCAGCGCGGCTAGCGGATACAATGAGCAGTTCTTC
j_gene: TRBJ2-1
v_gene: TRBV27
abundance: -
d_gene: TRBD2

CDR3aa: CASSGESRGYQETQYF
CDR3nt: TGTGCCAGCAGCGGAGAGAGTAGGGGATACCAAGAGACCCAGTACTTC
j_gene: TRBJ2-5
v_gene: TRBV7-9
abundance: -
d_gene: -

CDR3aa: CASSPRARANTGELFF
CDR3nt: TGTGCCAGCTCACCACGAGCGCGCGCGAACACCGGGGAGCTGTTTTTT
j_gene: TRBJ2-2
v_gene: TRBV18
abundance: -
d_gene: -

CDR3aa: CASSLKGTELTEAFF
CDR3nt: TGTGCCAGCAGCTTGAAAGGGACTGAGCTAACTGAAGCTTTCTTT
j_gene: TRBJ1-1
v_gene: TRBV6-5
abundance: -
d_gene: -

CDR3aa: CASSWYRDRLYGYTF
CDR3nt: TGTGCCAGCAGCTGGTACCGGGACAGATTATATGGCTACACCTTC
j_gene: TRBJ1-2
v_gene: TRBV28
abundance: -
d_gene: TRBD1

CDR3aa: CAWSSWGGGEASTDTQYF
CDR3nt: TGTGCCTGGAGTTCTTGGGGCGGGGGGGAGGCTAGCACAGATACGCAGTATTTT
j_gene: TRBJ2-3
v_gene: TRBV30
abundance: -
d_gene: TRBD2

CDR3aa: CASSAQGAGYGYTF
CDR3nt: TGTGCCAGCAGCGCACAGGGGGCAGGATATGGCTACACCTTC
j_gene: TRBJ1-2
v_gene: TRBV9
abundance: -
d_gene: TRBD1

CDR3aa: CASSPGGTEAFF
CDR3nt: TGTGCCAGCAGCCCCGGAGGGACTGAAGCTTTCTTT
j_gene: TRBJ1-1
v_gene: TRBV11-2
abundance: -
d_gene: -

CDR3aa: CASSSGGYTDTQYF
CDR3nt: TGCGCCAGCAGTTCCGGGGGTTACACAGATACGCAGTATTTT
j_gene: TRBJ2-3
v_gene: TRBV5-1
abundance: -
d_gene: -

CDR3aa: CASSPRRGPNEQFF
CDR3nt: TGTGCCAGCAGCCCTCGGAGAGGGCCCAATGAGCAGTTCTTC
j_gene: TRBJ2-1
v_gene: TRBV11-3
abundance: -
d_gene: -

CDR3aa: CASSSRTGMETQYF
CDR3nt: TGTGCCAGCAGCTCAAGGACAGGGATGGAGACCCAGTACTTC
j_gene: TRBJ2-5
v_gene: TRBV7-2
abundance: -
d_gene: TRBD1

CDR3aa: CASSQDQGRVGSYEQYF
CDR3nt: TGCGCCAGCAGCCAAGATCAGGGGCGGGTCGGCTCCTACGAGCAGTACTTC
j_gene: TRBJ2-7
v_gene: TRBV4-1
abundance: once
d_gene: -

CDR3aa: CASSQTGFEPQHF
CDR3nt: TGTGCCAGCAGTCAGACAGGTTTTGAGCCCCAGCATTTT
j_gene: TRBJ1-5
v_gene: TRBV28
abundance: -
d_gene: -

CDR3aa: CAWSAGTHTGELFF
CDR3nt: TGTGCCTGGAGTGCTGGGACTCACACCGGGGAGCTGTTTTTT
j_gene: TRBJ2-2
v_gene: TRBV30
abundance: once
d_gene: -